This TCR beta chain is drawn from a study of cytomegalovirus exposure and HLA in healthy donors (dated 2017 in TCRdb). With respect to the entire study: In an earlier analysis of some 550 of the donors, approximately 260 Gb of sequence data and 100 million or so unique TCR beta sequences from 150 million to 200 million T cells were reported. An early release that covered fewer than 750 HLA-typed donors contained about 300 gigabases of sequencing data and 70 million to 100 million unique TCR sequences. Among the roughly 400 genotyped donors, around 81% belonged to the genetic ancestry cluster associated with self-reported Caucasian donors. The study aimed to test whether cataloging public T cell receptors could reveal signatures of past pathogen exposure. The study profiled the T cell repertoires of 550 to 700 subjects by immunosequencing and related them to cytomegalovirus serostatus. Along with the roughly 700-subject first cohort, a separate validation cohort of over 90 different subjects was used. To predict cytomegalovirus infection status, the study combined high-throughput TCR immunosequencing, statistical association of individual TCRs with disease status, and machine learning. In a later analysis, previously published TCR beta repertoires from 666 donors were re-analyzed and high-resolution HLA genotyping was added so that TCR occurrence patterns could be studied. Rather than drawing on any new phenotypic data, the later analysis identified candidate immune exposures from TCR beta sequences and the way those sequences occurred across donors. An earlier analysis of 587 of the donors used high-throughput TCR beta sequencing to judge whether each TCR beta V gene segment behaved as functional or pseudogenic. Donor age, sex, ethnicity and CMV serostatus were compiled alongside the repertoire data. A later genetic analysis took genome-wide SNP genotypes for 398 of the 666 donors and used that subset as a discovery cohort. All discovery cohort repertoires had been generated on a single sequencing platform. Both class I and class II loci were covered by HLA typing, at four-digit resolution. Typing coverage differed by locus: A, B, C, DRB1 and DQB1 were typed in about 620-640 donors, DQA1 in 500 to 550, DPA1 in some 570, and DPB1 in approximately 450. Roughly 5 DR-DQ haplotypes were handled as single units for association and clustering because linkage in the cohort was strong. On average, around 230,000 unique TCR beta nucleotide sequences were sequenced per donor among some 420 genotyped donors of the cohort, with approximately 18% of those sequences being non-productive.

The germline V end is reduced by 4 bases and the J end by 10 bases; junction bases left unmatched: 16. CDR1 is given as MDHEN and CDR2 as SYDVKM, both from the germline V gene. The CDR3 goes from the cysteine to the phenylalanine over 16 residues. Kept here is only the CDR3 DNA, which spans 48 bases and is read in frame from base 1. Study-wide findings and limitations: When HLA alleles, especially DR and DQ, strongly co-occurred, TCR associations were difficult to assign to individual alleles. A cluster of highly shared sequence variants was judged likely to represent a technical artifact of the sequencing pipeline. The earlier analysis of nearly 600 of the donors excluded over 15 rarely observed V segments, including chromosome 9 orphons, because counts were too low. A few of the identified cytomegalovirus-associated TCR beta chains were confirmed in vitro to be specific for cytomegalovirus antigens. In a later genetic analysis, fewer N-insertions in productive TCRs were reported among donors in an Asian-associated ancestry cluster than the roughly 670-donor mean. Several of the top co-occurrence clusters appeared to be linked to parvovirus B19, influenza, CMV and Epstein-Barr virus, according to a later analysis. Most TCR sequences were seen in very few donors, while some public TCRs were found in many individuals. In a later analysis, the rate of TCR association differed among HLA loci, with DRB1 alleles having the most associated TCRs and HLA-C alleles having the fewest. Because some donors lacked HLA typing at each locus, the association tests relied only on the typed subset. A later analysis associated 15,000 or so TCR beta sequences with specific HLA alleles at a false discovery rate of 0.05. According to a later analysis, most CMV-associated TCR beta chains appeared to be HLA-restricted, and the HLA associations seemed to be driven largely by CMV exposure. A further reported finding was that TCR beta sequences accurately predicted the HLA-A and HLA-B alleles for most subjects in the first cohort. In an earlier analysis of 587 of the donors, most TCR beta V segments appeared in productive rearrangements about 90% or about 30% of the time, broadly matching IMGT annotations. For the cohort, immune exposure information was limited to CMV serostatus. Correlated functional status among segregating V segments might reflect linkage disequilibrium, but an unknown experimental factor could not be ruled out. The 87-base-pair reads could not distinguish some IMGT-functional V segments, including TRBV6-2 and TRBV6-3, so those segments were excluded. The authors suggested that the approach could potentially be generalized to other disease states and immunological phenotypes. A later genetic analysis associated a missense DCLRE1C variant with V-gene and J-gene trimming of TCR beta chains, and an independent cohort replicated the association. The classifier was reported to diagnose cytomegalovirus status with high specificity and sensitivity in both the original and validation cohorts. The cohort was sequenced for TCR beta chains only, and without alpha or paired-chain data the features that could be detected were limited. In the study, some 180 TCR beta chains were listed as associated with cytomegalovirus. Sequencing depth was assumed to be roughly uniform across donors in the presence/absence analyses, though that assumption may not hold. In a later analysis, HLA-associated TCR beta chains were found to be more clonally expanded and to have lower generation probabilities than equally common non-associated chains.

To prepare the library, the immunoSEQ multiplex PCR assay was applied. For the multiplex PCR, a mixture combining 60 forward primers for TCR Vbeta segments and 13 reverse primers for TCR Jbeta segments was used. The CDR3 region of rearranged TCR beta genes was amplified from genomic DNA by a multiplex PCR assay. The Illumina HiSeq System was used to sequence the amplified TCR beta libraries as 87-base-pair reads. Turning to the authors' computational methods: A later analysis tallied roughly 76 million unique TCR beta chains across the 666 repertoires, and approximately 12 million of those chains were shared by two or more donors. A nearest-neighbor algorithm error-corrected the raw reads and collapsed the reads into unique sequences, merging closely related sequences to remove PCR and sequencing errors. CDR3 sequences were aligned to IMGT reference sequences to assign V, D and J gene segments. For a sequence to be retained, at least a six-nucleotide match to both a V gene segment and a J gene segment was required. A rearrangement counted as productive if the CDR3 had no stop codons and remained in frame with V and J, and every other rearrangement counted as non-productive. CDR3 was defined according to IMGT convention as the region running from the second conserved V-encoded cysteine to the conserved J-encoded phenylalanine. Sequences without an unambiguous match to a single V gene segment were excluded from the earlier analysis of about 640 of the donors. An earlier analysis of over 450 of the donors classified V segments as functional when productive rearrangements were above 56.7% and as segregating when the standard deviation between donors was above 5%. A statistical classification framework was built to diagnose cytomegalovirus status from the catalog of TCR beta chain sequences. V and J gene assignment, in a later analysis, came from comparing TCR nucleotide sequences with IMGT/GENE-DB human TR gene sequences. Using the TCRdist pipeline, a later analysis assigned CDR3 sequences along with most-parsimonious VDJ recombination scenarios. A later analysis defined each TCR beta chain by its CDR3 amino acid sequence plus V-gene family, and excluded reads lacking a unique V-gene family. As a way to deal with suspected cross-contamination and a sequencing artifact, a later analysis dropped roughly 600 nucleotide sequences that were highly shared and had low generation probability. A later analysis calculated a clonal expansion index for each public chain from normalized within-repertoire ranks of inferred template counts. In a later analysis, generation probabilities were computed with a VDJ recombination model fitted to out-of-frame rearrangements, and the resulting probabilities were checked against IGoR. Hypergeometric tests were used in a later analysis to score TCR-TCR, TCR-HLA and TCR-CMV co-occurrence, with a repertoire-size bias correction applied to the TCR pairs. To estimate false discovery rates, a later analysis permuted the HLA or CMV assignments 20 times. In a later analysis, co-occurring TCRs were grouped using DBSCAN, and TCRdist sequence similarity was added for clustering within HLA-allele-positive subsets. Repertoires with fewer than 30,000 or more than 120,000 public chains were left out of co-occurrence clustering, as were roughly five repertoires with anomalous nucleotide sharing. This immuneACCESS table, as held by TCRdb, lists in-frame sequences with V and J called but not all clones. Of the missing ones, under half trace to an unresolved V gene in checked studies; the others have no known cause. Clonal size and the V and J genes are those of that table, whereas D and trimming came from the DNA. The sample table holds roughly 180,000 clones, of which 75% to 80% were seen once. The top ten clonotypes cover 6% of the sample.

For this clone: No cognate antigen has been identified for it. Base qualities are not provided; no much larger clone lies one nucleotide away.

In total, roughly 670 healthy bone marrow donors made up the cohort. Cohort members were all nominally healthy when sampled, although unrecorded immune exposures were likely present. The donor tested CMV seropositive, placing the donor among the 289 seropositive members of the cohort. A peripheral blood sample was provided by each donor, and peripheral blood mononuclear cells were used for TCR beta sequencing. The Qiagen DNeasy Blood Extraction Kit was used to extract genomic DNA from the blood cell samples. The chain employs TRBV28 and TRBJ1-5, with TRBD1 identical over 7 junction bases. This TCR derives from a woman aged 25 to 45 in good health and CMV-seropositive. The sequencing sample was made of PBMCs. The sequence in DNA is TGTGCCAGCAGTTATCAAACAGGGGCCCTATCGACTCCCCAGCATTTT. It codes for CASSYQTGALSTPQHF.